This T cell receptor (beta chain) appears in the sequencing data of a study of cytomegalovirus exposure and HLA in healthy donors. Notes on the study in general: The study assumed roughly uniform donor sequencing depth for presence/absence analyses.

The ends were cut back, 0 bases at V and 2 bases at J, with 9 bases in the middle. The germline CDR1 and CDR2 sequences are SGHKS and YYEKEE (reference sequence). CDR3 length equals 15 residues. Researchers ran the PCR with 60 Vbeta and 13 Jbeta primers. Clones were sequenced by immunoSEQ multiplex PCR, and TCRdb holds only the in-frame ones, with some missing. The repertoire table contains 50,000 or so clones. To note about this clone: The antigen remains undetermined.

The sample taken for sequencing was PBMCs. The chain links TRBV5-5 to TRBJ1-5; possible D gene TRBD1, 5 bases. This sequence was found in a middle-aged man in good health and CMV-seropositive. CDR3 region: CASSLGQGGNQPQHF. CDR3 in DNA: TGTGCCAGCAGCTTGGGGCAGGGCGGCAATCAGCCCCAGCATTTT.